The subject of this entry is one T cell receptor beta chain. The specificity of this receptor is unknown. The CDR3 carries no conserved terminal phenylalanine or tryptophan, so it likely arises from a read error. This entry comes from a study of post-analysis software for immune sequencing data (dated by TCRdb to between 2014 and 2017). Regarding the study in general: The recorded disease courses included relapsing-remitting, secondary progressive and progressive-relapsing multiple sclerosis, and some patients had no subtype annotation. The multiple sclerosis patient repertoires were compared with approximately 11 previously published healthy control repertoires from donors aged roughly 6 to 27 years. A subset of samples was prepared in parallel using single-end sample barcoding, then pooled and co-amplified after Illumina adapter ligation.

CDR1 and CDR2 are read off the germline V gene as MGHRA and YSYEKL. V is pruned by 0 bases and J by 6 bases, leaving 8 bases of the junction without a gene match. The CDR3 has 15 residues if both end residues are counted. The sequence is cut down to CDR3 DNA, 45 bases in frame from base 1. Library creation used PCR. Sequencing relied on an Illumina HiSeq 2500. Unique molecular identifiers were incorporated into TCR beta cDNA libraries to reduce PCR and sequencing biases. Approximately 500,000 cDNA molecules were obtained for every 1 to 10 million input T cells, so each molecule roughly corresponded to one T cell. The same protocol used for the earlier healthy control dataset was applied to prepare and sequence the patient libraries. Within a given batch, samples were prepared together, multiplexed and sequenced on the same HiSeq lane. The authors processed their data as follows. Raw barcoded reads were processed with MIGEC, and single-read molecular identifier groups were discarded before consensus assembly and CDR3 extraction. VDJtools was used for post-analysis of the clonotype tables, and diversity was normalized by down-sampling every dataset to the size of the smallest sample. Repertoire overlap clustering matched CDR3 amino acid but not nucleotide sequences to correct batch-related cross-sample contamination. Using fastp trimming at Q25 and MiXCR clonotype assembly, TCRdb reanalyzed the public sequencing data and kept in-frame beta chains. Rows with one shared CDR3 protein collapse into an entry with the most common genes and DNA. The V and J calls, along with clone size, are taken from TCRdb and not from the paper's own processing. The sample includes hundreds of thousands of distinct CDR3 sequences, with about 50% observed a single time. The ten largest account for approximately 4.5% of the sample.

To demonstrate the VDJtools post-analysis software, the study profiled TCR beta repertoires from the peripheral blood of about a dozen young patients with multiple sclerosis. Multiple sclerosis patients were children and adolescents aged roughly 6 to 17 years. On the study overall, not on this receptor specifically: The control group was slightly older than the multiple sclerosis patient group. Direct clustering with F measure revealed strong co-clustering of samples prepared in the same batch, which led to a batch-effect correction. Significantly lower normalized Chao1 diversity was found in multiple sclerosis patients than in controls, suggesting substantial peripheral T-cell clonal expansion. Patients showed significantly higher frequencies than controls for roughly five TRBV segments, among them TRBV5-6, TRBV5-1 and TRBV20-1.

Sequencing was carried out using blood. The chain joins TRBV4-1 to TRBJ2-7, with 7 middle bases fitting TRBD2. The origin of this receptor is a girl under 18 with multiple sclerosis. The DNA is as follows: TGCGCCAGCAGCCAAGATAGGAGGACTAGTGGCGAGCAGTACTGC. Its product reads: CASSQDRRTSGEQYC.